This T cell receptor (beta chain) was obtained from a study of blood T cell repertoires in COVID-19. Study at large: Sites across the United States, Italy and Spain contributed samples from acute and convalescent COVID-19. The cDNA or gDNA used as material had been derived from T cells, B-cell-depleted T cells, or PBMCs.

As processed by the authors: Reference gene primer amplification gave nucleated cell count estimates. Data came from immunoSEQ multiplex PCR; TCRdb stores just in-frame clones and leaves some out. Clone size and V and J calls were adopted from that table, with D and trimming inferred from the DNA. The data show about 280,000 clones, roughly 80% seen once. After removal of 5 bases from V and 4 bases from J, the junction contained 27 bases not matched to a gene. The CDR3 sequence is 21 residues long. Germline V gene sequence: CDR1 MNHEY, CDR2 SMNVEV (reference sequence). The source material was PBMCs or T cells enriched from blood (not recorded which). The TCR comes from a man between 40 and 49 years old who had been exposed to COVID-19. The rearrangement links TRBV27 to TRBJ1-1, with 8 bases fitting TRBD1. The CDR3 region is CASSRPRGPSLTGIVGTEAFF. The CDR3 region has the DNA TGTGCCAGCAGTCGACCCAGGGGGCCCTCCTTAACTGGGATAGTTGGCACTGAAGCTTTCTTT.